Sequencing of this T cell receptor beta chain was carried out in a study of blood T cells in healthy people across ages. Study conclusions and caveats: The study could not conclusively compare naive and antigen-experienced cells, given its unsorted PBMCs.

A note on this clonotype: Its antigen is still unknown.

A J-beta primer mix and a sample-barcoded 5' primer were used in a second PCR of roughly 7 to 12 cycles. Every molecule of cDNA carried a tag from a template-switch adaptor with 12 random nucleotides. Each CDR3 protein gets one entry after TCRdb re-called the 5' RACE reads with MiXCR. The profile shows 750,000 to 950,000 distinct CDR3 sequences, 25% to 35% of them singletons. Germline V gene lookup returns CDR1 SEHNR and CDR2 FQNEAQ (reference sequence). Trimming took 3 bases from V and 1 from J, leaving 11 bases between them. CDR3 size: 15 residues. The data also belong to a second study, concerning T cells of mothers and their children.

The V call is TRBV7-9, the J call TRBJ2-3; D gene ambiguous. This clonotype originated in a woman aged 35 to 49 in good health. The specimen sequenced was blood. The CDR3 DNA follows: TGTGCCAGCAGCTTCTTGACGGGTCGCACAGATACGCAGTATTTT. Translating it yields CASSFLTGRTDTQYF.